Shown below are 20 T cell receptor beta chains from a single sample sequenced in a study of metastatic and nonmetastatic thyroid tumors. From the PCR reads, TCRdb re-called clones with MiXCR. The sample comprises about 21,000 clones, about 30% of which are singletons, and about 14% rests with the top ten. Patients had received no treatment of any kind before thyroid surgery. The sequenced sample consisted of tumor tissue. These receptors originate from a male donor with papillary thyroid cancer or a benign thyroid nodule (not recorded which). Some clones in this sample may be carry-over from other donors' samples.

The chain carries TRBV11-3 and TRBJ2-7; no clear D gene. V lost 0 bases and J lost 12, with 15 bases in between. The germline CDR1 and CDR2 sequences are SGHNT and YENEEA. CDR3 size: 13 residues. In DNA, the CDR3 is TGTGCCAGCAGCTTAGATCTGGTCTCTAAGGGGTACTTC. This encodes CASSLDLVSKGYF.

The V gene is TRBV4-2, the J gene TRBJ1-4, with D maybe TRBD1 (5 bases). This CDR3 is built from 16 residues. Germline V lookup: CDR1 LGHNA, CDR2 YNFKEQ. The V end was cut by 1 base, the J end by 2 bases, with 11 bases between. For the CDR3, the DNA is TGTGCCAGCAGCCAAGTAAGGGGCACTACTAATGAAAAACTGTTTTTT. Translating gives CASSQVRGTTNEKLFF.

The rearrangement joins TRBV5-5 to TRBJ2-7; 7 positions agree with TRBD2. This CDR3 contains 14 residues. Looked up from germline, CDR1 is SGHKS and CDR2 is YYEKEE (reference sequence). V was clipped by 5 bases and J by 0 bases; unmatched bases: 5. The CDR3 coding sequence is TGTGCCAGCAGTTTCGCGGGGGACTCCTACGAGCAGTACTTC. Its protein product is CASSFAGDSYEQYF. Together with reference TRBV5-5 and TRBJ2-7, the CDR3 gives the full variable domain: DAGVTQSPTHLIKTRGQQVTLRCSPISGHKSVSWYQQVLGQGPQFIFQYYEKEERGRGNFPDRFSARQFPNYSSELNVNALLLGDSALYLCASSFAGDSYEQYFGPGTRLTVT.

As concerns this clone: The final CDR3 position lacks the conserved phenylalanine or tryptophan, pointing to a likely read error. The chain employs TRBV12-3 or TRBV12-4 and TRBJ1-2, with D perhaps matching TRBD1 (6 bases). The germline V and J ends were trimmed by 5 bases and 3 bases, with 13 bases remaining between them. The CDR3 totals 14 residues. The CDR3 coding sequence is TGTGCCAGCAGTACAGGGCGCTCAGACTATGGCTACACCTTA. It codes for CASSTGRSDYGYTL.

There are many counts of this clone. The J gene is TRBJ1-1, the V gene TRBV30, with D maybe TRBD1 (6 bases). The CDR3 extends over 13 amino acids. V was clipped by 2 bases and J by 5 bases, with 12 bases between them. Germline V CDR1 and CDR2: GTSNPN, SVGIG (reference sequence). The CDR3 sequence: CAWSWGPGTEAFF. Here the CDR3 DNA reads TGTGCCTGGAGTTGGGGGCCGGGAACTGAAGCTTTCTTT.

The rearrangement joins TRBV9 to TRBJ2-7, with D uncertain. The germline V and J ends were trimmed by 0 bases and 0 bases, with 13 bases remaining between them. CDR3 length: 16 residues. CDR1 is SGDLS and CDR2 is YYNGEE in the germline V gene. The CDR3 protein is CASSVEPARNSYEQYF. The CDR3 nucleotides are TGTGCCAGCAGCGTAGAACCGGCCAGGAACTCCTACGAGCAGTACTTC.

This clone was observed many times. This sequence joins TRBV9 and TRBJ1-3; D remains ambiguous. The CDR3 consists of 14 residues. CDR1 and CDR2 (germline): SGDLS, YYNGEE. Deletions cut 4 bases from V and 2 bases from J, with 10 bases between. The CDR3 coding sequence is TGTGCCAGCAGCAGCAGTCGCGCTGGAAACACCATATATTTT. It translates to CASSSSRAGNTIYF.

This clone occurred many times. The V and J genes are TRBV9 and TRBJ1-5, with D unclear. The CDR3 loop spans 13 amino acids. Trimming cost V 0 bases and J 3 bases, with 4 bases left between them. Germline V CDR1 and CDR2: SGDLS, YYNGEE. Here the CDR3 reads CASSVDNNQPQHF. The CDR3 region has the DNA TGTGCCAGCAGCGTAGACAACAATCAGCCCCAGCATTTT.

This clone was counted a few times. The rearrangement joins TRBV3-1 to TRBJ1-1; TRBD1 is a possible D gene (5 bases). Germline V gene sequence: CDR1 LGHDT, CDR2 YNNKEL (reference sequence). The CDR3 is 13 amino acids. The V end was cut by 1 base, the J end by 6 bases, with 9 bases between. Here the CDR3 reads CASSQARGAEAFF. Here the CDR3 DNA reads TGTGCCAGCAGCCAAGCGCGGGGCGCTGAAGCTTTCTTT. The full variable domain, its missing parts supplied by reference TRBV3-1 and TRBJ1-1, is DTAVSQTPKYLVTQMGNDKSIKCEQNLGHDTMYWYKQDSKKFLKIMFSYNNKELIINETVPNRFSPKSPDKAHLNLHINSLELGDSAVYFCASSQARGAEAFFGQGTRLTVV.

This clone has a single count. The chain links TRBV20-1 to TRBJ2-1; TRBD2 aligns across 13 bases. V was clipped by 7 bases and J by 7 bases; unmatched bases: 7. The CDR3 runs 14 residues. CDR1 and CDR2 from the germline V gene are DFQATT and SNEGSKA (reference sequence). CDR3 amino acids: CSVTSGGEGNEQFF. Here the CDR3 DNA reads TGCAGTGTCACTAGCGGGGGGGAAGGGAATGAGCAGTTCTTC.

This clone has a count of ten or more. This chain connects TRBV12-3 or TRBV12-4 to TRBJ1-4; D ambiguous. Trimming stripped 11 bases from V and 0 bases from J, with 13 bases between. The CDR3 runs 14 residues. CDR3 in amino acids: CASSSRTTNEKLFF. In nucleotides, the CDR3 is TGTGCCTCCAGCAGTAGAACAACTAATGAAAAACTGTTTTTT.

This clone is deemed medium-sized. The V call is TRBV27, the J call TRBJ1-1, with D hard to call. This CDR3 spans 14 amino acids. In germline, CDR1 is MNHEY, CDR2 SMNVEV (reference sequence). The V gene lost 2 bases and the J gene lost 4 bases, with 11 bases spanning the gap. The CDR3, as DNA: TGTGCCAGCAGTTTACTAGGAGGAGGCACTGAAGCTTTCTTT. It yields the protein CASSLLGGGTEAFF.

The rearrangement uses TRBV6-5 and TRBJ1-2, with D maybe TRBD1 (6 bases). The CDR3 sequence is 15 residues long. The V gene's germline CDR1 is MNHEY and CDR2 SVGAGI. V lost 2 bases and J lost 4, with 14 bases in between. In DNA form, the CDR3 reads TGTGCCAGCAGTTACCCTCAGGGGTTGGGCTATGGCTACACCTTC. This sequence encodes CASSYPQGLGYGYTF.

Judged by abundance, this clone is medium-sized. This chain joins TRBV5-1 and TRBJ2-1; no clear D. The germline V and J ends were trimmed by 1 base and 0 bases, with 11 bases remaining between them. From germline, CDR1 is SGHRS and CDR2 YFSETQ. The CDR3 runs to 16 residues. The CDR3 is CASSLTKPSSYNEQFF. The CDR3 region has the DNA TGCGCCAGCAGCTTGACCAAACCGAGCTCCTACAATGAGCAGTTCTTC.

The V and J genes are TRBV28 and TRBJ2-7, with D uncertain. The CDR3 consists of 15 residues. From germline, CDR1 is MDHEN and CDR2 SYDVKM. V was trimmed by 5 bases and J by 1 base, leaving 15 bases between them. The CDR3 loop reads CASSPRIAVSYEQYF. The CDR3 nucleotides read TGTGCCAGCAGTCCCCGAATTGCGGTATCCTACGAGCAGTACTTC.

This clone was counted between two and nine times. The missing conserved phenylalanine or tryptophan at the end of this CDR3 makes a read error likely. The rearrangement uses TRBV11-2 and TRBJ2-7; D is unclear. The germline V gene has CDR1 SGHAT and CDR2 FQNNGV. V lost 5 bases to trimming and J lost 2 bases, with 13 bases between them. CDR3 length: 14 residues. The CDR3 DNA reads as TGTGCCAGCAGCAGCGACCCTGGTGCCTACGAGCAGTACCTC. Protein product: CASSSDPGAYEQYL.

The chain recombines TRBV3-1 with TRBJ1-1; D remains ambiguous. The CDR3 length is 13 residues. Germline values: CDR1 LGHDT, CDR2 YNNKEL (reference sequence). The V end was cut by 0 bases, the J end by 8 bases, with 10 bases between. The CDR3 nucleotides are TGTGCCAGCAGCCAAGACGGCAGTAGAGAAGCTTTCTTT. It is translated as CASSQDGSREAFF.

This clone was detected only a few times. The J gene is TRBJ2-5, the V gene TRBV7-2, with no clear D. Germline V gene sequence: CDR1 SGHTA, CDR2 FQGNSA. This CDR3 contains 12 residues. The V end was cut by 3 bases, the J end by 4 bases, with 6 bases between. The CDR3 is CASSLYAETQYF. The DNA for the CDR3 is TGTGCCAGCAGCTTGTATGCAGAGACCCAGTACTTC.

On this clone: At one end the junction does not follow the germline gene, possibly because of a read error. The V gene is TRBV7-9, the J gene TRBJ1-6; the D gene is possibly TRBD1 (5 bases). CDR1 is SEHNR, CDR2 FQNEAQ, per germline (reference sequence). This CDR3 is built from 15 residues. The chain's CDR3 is CARSLGTGGNSPLHF. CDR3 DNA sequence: TGTGCCAGAAGCTTAGGGACGGGCGGGAATTCACCCCTCCACTTC.

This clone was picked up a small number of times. The CDR3 region is CASSHTDTQYF. The DNA for the CDR3 is TGTGCCAGCAGCCACACAGATACGCAGTATTTT. This rearrangement joins TRBV7-8 to TRBJ2-3; D is ambiguous. Trimming shortened V by 5 bases and J by 2 bases, and 2 bases separated the two germline ends. This CDR3 region has 11 residues. CDR1 is SGHVS and CDR2 is FQNEAQ in the germline V gene.